This T cell receptor beta chain derives from a study of T cells in Graves' hyperthyroidism and ophthalmopathy. On the study more broadly: Peripheral blood was secured at the point of initial diagnosis, before any treatment. The study's findings and limits: By a 13 V-J model, ophthalmopathy was set apart from stable hyperthyroidism.

TCR beta CDR3 regions were amplified from RNA transcripts. The TCR CDR3 was amplified in a first-round RT-PCR using the HTBI primer set. TCRdb reprocessed the multiplex PCR reads with MiXCR, giving one entry per CDR3 protein. The repertoire holds approximately 600,000 distinct CDR3 sequences, less than 25% seen once, with around a third in the top ten. In the case of this clonotype: Antigen specificity is unknown.

CDR1 and CDR2 (germline): GTSNPN, SVGIG (reference sequence). The CDR3 totals 13 residues. Losses at the gene ends were 3 bases for V and 8 bases for J; bases not matched to a gene: 7. Thyroid ultrasound, orbital computed tomography, clinical symptoms, and serum thyroxine and TRAb underpinned diagnoses. The V and J genes are TRBV30 and TRBJ1-1; 9 nucleotides align to TRBD1. This receptor was obtained from a young man with Graves' ophthalmopathy. The sample taken for sequencing was blood. The CDR3 nucleotides read TGTGCCTGGAGGATGAACAGGGGGCTAGAAGCTTTCTTT. It yields the protein CAWRMNRGLEAFF.